This T cell receptor (beta chain) was observed in a study of control samples from healthy donors and cancer patients. This table comes from immunoSEQ multiplex PCR, and its TCRdb copy is limited to in-frame clones, with some not included. Here the sample spans 190,000 or so clones, roughly 93% being singletons. V shed 0 bases, J shed 5 bases, and the junction held 1 base outside the gene matches. The CDR3 runs 14 residues. The V gene's germline CDR1 is SGHDT and CDR2 YYEEEE. The chain carries TRBV5-6 and TRBJ1-2; TRBD1 matches at 10 bases. The receptor comes from a man between 18 and 29 years old in good health. Sample: blood. The CDR3 here is CASSLGGQGYGYTF. As DNA, the CDR3 is TGTGCCAGCAGCTTGGGGGGACAGGGGTATGGCTACACCTTC.